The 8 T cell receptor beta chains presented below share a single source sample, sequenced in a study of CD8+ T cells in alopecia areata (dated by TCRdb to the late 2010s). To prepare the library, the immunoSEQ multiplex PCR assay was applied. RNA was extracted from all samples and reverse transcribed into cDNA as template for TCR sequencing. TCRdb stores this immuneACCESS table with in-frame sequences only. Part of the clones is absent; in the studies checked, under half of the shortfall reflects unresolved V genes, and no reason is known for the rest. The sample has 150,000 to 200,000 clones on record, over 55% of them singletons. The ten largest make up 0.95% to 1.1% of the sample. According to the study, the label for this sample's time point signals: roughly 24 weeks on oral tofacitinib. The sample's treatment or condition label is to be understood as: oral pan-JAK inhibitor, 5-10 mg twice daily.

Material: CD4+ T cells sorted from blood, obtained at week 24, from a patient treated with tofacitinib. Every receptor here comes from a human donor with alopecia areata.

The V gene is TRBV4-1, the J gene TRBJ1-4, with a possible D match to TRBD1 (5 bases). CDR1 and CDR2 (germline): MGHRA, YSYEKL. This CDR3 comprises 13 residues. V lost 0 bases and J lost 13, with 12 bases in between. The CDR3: CASSQDLGRGLFF. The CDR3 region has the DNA TGCGCCAGCAGCCAAGATTTGGGTAGGGGACTGTTTTTT.

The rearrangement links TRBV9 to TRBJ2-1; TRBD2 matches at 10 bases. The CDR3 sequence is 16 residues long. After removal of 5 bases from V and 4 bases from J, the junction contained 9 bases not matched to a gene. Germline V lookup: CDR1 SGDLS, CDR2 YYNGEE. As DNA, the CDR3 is TGTGCCAGCAGTGGGGGGACTAGCGTCCCTTACAATGAGCAGTTCTTC. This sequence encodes CASSGGTSVPYNEQFF. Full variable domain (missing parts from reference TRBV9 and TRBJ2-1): DSGVTQTPKHLITATGQRVTLRCSPRSGDLSVYWYQQSLDQGLQFLIQYYNGEERAKGNILERFSAQQFPDLHSELNLSSLELGDSALYFCASSGGTSVPYNEQFFGPGTRLTVL.

This CDR3 reads CSASEGRSQPQHF. Here the CDR3 DNA reads TGCAGCGCTAGCGAGGGTCGCAGTCAGCCCCAGCATTTT. J is TRBJ1-5 and V is TRBV29-1; D gene ambiguous. This CDR3 region has 13 residues. Germline CDR1 reads SQVTM; CDR2 reads ANQGSEA. V was cut by 7 bases and J by 6 bases, with 16 bases left in between. Supplemented by reference TRBV29-1 and TRBJ1-5, the full variable domain reads SAVISQKPSRDICQRGTSLTIQCQVDSQVTMMFWYRQQPGQSLTLIATANQGSEATYESGFVIDKFPISRPNLTFSTLTVSNMSPEDSSIYLCSASEGRSQPQHFGDGTRLSIL.

DNA for the CDR3: TGCGCCAGCAGCTTAGGGACAATCGGCACAGATACGCAGTATTTT. Translation gives CASSLGTIGTDTQYF. The chain uses TRBV5-1 and TRBJ2-3; tentative D call: TRBD1 (6 bases). V gave up 2 bases and J gave up 1 base, with 11 bases separating them. This CDR3 region has 15 residues. Germline V gives CDR1 SGHRS, CDR2 YFSETQ.

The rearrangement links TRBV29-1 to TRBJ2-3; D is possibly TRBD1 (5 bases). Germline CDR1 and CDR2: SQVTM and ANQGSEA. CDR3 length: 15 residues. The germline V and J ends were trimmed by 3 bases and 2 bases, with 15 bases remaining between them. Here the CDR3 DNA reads TGCAGCGTTGACCTTATACAGGATCCCACAGATACGCAGTATTTT. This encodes CSVDLIQDPTDTQYF.

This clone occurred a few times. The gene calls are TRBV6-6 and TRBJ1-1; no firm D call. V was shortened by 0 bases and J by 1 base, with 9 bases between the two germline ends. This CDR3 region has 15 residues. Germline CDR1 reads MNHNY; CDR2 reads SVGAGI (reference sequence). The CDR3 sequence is CASSYSRFGNTEAFF. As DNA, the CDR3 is TGTGCCAGCAGTTACTCGAGGTTCGGGAACACTGAAGCTTTCTTT.

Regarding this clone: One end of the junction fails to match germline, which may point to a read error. CDR3 nucleotide sequence: TGTGCCAGCAGTTACTCGATCGGTAGCATCGTTTTCTTC. Its protein product is CASSYSIGSIVFF. The chain has TRBV6-6 and TRBJ1-2; D unresolved. The germline gives CDR1 MNHNY, CDR2 SVGAGI (reference sequence). The CDR3 extends over 13 amino acids.

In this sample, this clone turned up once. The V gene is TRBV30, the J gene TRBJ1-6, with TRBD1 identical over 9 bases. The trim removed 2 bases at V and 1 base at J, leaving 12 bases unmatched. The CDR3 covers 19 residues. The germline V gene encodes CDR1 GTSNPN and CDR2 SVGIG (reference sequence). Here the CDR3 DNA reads TGTGCCTGGAGTATGACCCCGGGACAGGGAGGATCCTATAATTCACCCCTCCACTTT. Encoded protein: CAWSMTPGQGGSYNSPLHF. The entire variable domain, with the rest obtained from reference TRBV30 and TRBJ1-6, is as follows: SQTIHQWPATLVQPVGSPLSLECTVEGTSNPNLYWYRQAAGRGLQLLFYSVGIGQISSEVPQNLSASRPQDRQFILSSKKLLLSDSGFYLCAWSMTPGQGGSYNSPLHFGNGTRLTVT.